These T cell receptor beta chains were read from a single sample in a study of Tregs in tolerant kidney transplant recipients. TCRdb keeps only in-frame clones here, not all; method: immunoSEQ multiplex PCR. The data contain about 64,000 clones, more than 70% of them seen just once; the ten biggest clones take up 3.5% to 4.5%. The sample here was CD4+ T cells from blood (PBMCs), taken 6 months after the transplant. These receptors originate from a human patient who received a combined kidney and bone marrow transplant. The T cells may partly be graft donor cells. Each CDR3 is given with its conserved first and last residue.

v_gene,CDR3aa
TRBV6-6,CASSGRQLNTEAFF
TRBV7-9,CASSEATSGRFYNEQFF
TRBV19,CASSRTVGDSGANVLTF
TRBV12-5,CASGLIPGQGANEQFF
TRBV5-1,CASSLFLGGREEKLFF
TRBV6-4,CASRPGSNYGYTF
TRBV5-6,CASSLIITLGENYGYTF
TRBV9,CASSLRTSGAQYF
TRBV7-3,CASSRDRSSYNEQFF
TRBV30,CACTGGGYEKLFF
TRBV6-5,CASRRQGAFGYTF
TRBV30,CAWRTGYQPQHF
TRBV30,CAWSPGQGNSPLHF
TRBV7-2,CASSLFGGQETQYF
TRBV10-3,CAISVRAPTDTQYF
TRBV6-1,CASTLAGGPRETQYF
TRBV10-3,CAISEVVAGGTGELFF
TRBV30,CAWSSRVSGNTIYF
TRBV5-1,CASSLSPSAGPETQYF
TRBV4-2,CASSPQVFSGGDFEKLFF
TRBV7-8,CASSLAAGGGSPLHF
TRBV27,CASSLRGTSNNEQFF
TRBV15,CATSRDAGVKPQHF
TRBV7-8,CASSLGLLRQGAYSGNTIYF
TRBV15,CATSRDLSGNYEQYF
TRBV6-5,CASQNRGSEAFF
TRBV12-5,CASGLIPQFTSGRALRRDEQFF
TRBV25-1,CASSGGRLTDTQYF
TRBV6-1,CASSVGRAGLYEQYF
TRBV7-2,CASSLNPGGANVLTF
TRBV10-3,CAISESQGRSYEQYF
TRBV9,CASSPRSGTRAGNEQFF
TRBV7-3,CASSSIRLAGGPTGELFF
TRBV18,CASSLGLAGYNEQFF
TRBV7-8,CASSPRRQGGGYTF
TRBV12-5,CASGLVPWDRAPDLISYEQYF
TRBV19,CASSILGDTYEQYF
TRBV25-1,CASSVQGAHEKLFF
TRBV10-3,CAISESILRTGNGYTF
TRBV4-2,CASSRGHDYGYTF
TRBV11-1,CASSLQSTSGPYNEQFF
TRBV5-1,CASSLRGSGIGTGELFF
TRBV7-8,CASSAWTSGGAEQYF
TRBV7-9,CASSLGQGAWEPQHF
TRBV4-1,CASSQVGSGIDTQYF
TRBV28,CASSPFRSGAPLYEQYF
TRBV2,CASRAGAGTDTQYF
TRBV28,CASSTGQTTDTQYF
TRBV5-4,CASSFHLRSGQPQHF
TRBV5-1,CASSLGSLSGENEQYF
TRBV4-3,CASSLNSFIRGPLGELFF
TRBV5-4,CASSPGLAGTDTQYF
TRBV5-1,CASSSQETQYF
TRBV11-1,CASSLGGYDTDTQYF
TRBV27,CASSILTGENSPLHF
TRBV2,CASSQVGGGYGYTF
TRBV11-3,CASSFPFTEAFF
TRBV18,CASSPPASPRYEQYF